This TCR beta chain was observed in a study of T cell repertoires in cytomegalovirus infection. On the study more broadly: Based on public TCR beta signatures, there were indications of CMV infection and of a matching HLA type.

V was clipped by 0 bases and J by 2 bases, with 12 bases between them. This CDR3 comprises 15 residues. Looked up from germline, CDR1 is SGDLS and CDR2 is YYNGEE. TCRdb reprocessed the reads with MiXCR, giving one entry per CDR3 protein. The data show a few hundred thousand distinct CDR3 sequences, over 15% seen once. Study outcomes and limitations: Summed frequency of public TCR beta families distinguished CMV carriers with the relevant HLA. Dominating the ex vivo response were HLA-C-restricted CMV-specific TCR beta clonotypes.

Details on this clonotype: Its antigen is unknown.

The chain recombines TRBV9 with TRBJ2-7, with D hard to call. The source material was CD8+ T cells from PBMCs. This clonotype was obtained from a human donor in good health (CMV status not recorded). Some clones in this sample may be carry-over from other donors' samples. The CDR3: CASSVAAADTYEQYF. CDR3 DNA sequence: TGTGCCAGCAGCGTAGCGGCAGCCGACACCTACGAGCAGTACTTC.